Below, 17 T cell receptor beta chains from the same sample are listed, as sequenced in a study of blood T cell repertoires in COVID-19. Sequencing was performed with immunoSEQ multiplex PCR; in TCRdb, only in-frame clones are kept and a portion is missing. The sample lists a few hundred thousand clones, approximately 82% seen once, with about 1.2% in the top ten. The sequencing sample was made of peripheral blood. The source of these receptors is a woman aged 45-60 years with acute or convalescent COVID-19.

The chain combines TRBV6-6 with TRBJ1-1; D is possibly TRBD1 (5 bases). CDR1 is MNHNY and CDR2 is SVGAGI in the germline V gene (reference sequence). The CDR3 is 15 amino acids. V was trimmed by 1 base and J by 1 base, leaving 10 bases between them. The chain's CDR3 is CASSYWGGKNTEAFF. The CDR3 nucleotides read TGTGCCAGCAGTTACTGGGGGGGGAAGAACACTGAAGCTTTCTTT.

CDR3 DNA sequence: TGTGCCAGTAGTATCAAGGGGAACTATGGCTACACCTTC. This encodes CASSIKGNYGYTF. This chain connects TRBV19 to TRBJ1-2; weak D call: TRBD1 (5 bases). Trimming pared 3 bases from V and 2 bases from J, leaving 7 bases between. This CDR3 spans 13 amino acids. Germline V lookup: CDR1 LNHDA, CDR2 SQIVND (reference sequence).

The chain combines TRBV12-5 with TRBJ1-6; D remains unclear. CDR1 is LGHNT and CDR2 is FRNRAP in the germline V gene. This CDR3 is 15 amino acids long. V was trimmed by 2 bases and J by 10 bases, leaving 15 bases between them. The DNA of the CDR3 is TGTGCTAGTGGTTTGTACGACGGAGCGGGATCACCCCTCCACTTT. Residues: CASGLYDGAGSPLHF.

This CDR3 reads CASSYSSREDTEAFF. The DNA of the CDR3 is TGTGCCAGCAGTTACTCGAGTAGGGAGGACACTGAAGCTTTCTTT. The chain employs TRBV6-5 and TRBJ1-1; D not certain. Germline lookup yields CDR1 MNHEY and CDR2 SVGAGI. This CDR3 comprises 15 residues. V shed 0 bases and J shed 3 bases, with 11 bases lying between them.

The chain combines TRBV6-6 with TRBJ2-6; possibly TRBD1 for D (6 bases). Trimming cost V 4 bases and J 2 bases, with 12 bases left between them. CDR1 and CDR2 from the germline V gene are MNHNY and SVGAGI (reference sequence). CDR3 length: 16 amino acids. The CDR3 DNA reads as TGTGCCAGCAGTTTTAATACAGGGACTGGGGCCAACGTCCTGACTTTC. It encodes CASSFNTGTGANVLTF.

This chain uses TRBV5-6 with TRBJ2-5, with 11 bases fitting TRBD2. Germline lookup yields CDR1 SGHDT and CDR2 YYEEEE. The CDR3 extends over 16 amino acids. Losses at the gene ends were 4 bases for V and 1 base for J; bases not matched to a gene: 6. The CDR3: CASSATGTSGQETQYF. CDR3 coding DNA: TGTGCCAGCAGCGCGACCGGGACTAGCGGCCAAGAGACCCAGTACTTC.

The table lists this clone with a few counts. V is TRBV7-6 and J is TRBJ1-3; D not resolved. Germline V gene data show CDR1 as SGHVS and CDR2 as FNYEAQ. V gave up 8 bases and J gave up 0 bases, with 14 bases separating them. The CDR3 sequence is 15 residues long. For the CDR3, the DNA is TGTGCCAGCGTTCAAGACCGGAGCTCTGGAAACACCATATATTTT. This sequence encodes CASVQDRSSGNTIYF.

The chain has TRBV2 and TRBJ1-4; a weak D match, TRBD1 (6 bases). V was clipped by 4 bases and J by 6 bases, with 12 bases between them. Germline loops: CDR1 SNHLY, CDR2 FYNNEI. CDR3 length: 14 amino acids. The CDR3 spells CASSVGRGDEKLFF. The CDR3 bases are TGTGCCAGCAGTGTGGGCAGGGGAGATGAAAAACTGTTTTTT.

The CDR3 is CASSVEGGTDTQYF. The CDR3 bases are TGTGCCAGCAGCGTGGAGGGAGGCACAGATACGCAGTATTTT. J is TRBJ2-3 and V is TRBV9; perhaps TRBD2 as D (6 bases). CDR3 length: 14 residues. V gave up 2 bases and J gave up 1 base, with 8 bases separating them. CDR1 SGDLS and CDR2 YYNGEE come from the germline V gene.

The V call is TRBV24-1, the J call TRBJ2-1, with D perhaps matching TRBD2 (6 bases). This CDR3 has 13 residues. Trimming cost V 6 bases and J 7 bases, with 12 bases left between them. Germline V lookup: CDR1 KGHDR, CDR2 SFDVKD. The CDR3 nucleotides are TGTGCCACCAGTATGGCGGGAAAGAATGAGCAGTTCTTC. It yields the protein CATSMAGKNEQFF.

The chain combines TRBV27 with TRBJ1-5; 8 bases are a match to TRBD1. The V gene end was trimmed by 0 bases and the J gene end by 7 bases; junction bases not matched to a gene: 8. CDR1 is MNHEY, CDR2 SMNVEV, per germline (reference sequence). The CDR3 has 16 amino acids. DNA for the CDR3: TGTGCCAGCAGTTTATCGATGGCAGGGGGCAGACAGCCCCAGCATTTT. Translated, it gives CASSLSMAGGRQPQHF.

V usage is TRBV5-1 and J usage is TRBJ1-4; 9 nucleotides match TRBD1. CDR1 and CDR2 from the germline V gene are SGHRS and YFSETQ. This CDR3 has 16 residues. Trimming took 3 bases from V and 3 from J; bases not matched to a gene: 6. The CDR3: CASSSGTGPANEKLFF. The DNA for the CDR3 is TGCGCCAGCAGCTCGGGGACAGGGCCAGCTAATGAAAAACTGTTTTTT.

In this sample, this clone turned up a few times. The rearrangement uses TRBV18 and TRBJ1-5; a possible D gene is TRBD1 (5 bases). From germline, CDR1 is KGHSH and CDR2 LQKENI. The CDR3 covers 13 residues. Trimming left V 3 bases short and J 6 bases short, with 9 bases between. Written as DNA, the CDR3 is TGTGCCAGCTCACCTGGGGGGGGTCAGCCCCAGCATTTT. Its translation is CASSPGGGQPQHF.

The CDR3 spells CASRESGYGELFF. In DNA form, the CDR3 reads TGTGCCAGCCGTGAATCGGGGTACGGGGAGCTGTTTTTT. The chain couples TRBV12-3 or TRBV12-4 to TRBJ2-2, with TRBD2 as a possible D gene (5 bases). The V gene lost 8 bases and the J gene lost 7 bases, with 14 bases spanning the gap. This CDR3 has 13 residues.

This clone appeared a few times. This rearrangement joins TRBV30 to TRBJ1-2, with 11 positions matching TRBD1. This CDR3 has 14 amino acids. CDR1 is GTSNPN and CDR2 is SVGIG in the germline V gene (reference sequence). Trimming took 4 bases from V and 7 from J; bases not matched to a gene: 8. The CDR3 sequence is CAWTTGQGASGYTF. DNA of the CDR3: TGTGCCTGGACCACAGGACAGGGGGCCTCTGGCTACACCTTC. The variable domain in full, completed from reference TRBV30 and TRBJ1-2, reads SQTIHQWPATLVQPVGSPLSLECTVEGTSNPNLYWYRQAAGRGLQLLFYSVGIGQISSEVPQNLSASRPQDRQFILSSKKLLLSDSGFYLCAWTTGQGASGYTFGSGTRLTVV.

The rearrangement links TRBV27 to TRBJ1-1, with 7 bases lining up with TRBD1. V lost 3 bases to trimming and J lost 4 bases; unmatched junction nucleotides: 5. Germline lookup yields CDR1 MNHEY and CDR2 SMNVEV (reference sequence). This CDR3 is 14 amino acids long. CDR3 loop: CASSFDRVSTEAFF. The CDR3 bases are TGTGCCAGCAGTTTTGACAGGGTGAGCACTGAAGCTTTCTTT.

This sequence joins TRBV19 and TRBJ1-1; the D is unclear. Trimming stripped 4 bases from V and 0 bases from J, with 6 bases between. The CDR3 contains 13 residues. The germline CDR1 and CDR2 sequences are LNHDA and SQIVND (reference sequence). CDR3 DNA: TGTGCCAGTAGTACGAGCATGAACACTGAAGCTTTCTTT. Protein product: CASSTSMNTEAFF.